One TCR beta chain is described in this entry. This clone's antigen is unknown. No qualities accompany the bases; no much larger clone lies one base away. Library generation was performed with the immunoSEQ multiplex PCR assay. Alongside multiparametric flow cytometry, deep sequencing of rearranged TCR beta loci was used to profile the T cell repertoires. TCRdb's version of the immuneACCESS table is confined to in-frame rearrangements and falls short of the full clone set. An unresolved V gene accounts for under half of the shortfall where checked; the remainder is of unknown origin. This sample is represented by more than 70,000 clones; around four fifths of them were singletons. The ten largest clones represent approximately 1.3% of the sample. The record originates from a study of lymphopenia after photon versus proton radiotherapy (dated by TCRdb to the late 2010s). Describing the broader study: Photon and proton radiation therapy were compared by the study for their immunological effects in patients with gastrointestinal tumors who developed high-grade lymphopenia. The study was designed to characterize how the impact on the immune system differs between the two radiation modalities. The cohort included approximately 18 patients with gastrointestinal tumors who developed lymphopenia after receiving either photon or proton therapy.

V lost 6 bases and J lost 5 bases; the stretch between them is 19 bases long. The CDR3 contains 15 residues, cysteine and phenylalanine counted. CDR3 DNA is the only sequence kept; it has 45 bases, read in frame from the first base. Reading the germline V gene (reference sequence) gives CDR1 LNHDA and CDR2 SQIVND. General findings and caveats noted by the study authors: The survival association was assessed only in patients who died, and the authors presented better survival with proton therapy as a possibility rather than a demonstrated result. During treatment, patients who received photon therapy lost naive T cells and TCR diversity and gained effector/memory populations, whereas patients who received proton therapy remained relatively stable. After the lymphocyte count nadir, photon-treated repertoires showed oligoclonal expansion, especially of CD8+ Temra cells, which drove the drop in diversity. Among patients across the cohort who died, overall survival time showed an inverse correlation with a larger post-nadir drop in TCR diversity.

This TCR was recovered from a man aged 55 to 70 with pancreatic cancer. The rearrangement joined TRBV19 to TRBJ1-1; the D gene is not confidently resolved. The material was peripheral blood, obtained from a patient treated with proton-based radiotherapy. The CDR3 reads as follows: CASRSPSRGGTEAFF. The base sequence is TGTGCCAGTAGATCCCCGTCCCGGGGTGGGACTGAAGCTTTCTTT.